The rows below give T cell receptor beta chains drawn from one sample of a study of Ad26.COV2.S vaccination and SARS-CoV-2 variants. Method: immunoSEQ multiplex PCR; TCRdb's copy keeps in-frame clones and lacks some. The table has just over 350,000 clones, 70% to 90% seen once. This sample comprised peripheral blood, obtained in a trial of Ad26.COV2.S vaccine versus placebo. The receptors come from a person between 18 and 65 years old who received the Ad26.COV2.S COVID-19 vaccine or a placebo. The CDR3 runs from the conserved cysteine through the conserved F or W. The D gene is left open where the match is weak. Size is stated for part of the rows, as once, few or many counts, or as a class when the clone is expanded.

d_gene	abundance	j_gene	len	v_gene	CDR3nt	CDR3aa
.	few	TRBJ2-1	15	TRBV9	TGTGCCAGCAGCGTAGCGGGGGGCGGCCTCAATGAGCAGTTCTTC	CASSVAGGGLNEQFF
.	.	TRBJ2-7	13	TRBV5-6	TGTGCCAGCAGCTTTACTCGGGGAGCCTCGCTGTACTTC	CASSFTRGASLYF
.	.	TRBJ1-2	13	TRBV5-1	TGCGCCAGCAGCTTGCCGCGGGGGGATGGCTACACCTTC	CASSLPRGDGYTF
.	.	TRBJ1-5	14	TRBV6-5	TGTGCCACTTCTCCGAGGGAAGTCGGACAGCCCCAGCATTTT	CATSPREVGQPQHF
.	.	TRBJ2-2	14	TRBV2	TGTGCCAGCAGTGAAGGGGCCCCCACCGGGGAGCTGTTTTTT	CASSEGAPTGELFF
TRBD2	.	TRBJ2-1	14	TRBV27	TGTGCCAGCCTAGCGGGAGGTCCCAACAATGAGCAGTTCTTC	CASLAGGPNNEQFF
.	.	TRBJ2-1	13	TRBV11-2	TGTGCCAGCAGCTTATCGAGATTGAATGAGCAGTTCTTC	CASSLSRLNEQFF
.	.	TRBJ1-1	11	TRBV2	TGTGCCAGCACGGCTAGCACTGAAGCTTTCTTT	CASTASTEAFF
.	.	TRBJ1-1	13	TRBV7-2	TGTGCTATAGCGAGGGGATTGAACACTGAAGCTTTCTTT	CAIARGLNTEAFF
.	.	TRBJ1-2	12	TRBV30	TGTGCCTGGAGTGGTGGGGCCTATGGCTACACCTTC	CAWSGGAYGYTF
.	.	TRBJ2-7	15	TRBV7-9	TGTGCCAGCAGCCCCACCTCAGGGGTTTCCTACGAGCAGTACTTC	CASSPTSGVSYEQYF
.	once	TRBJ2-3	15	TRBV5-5	TGTGCCAGCAGCTCATGGGAGACTAGCACAGATACGCAGTATTTT	CASSSWETSTDTQYF
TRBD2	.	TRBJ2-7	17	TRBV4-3	TGCGCCAGCAGCCAAGGGGTCGCTAGCGGGGCCTCCTACGAGCAGTACTTC	CASSQGVASGASYEQYF
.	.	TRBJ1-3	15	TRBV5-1	TGCGCCAGCAGCTATACAGGATCCTCTGGAAACACCATATATTTT	CASSYTGSSGNTIYF
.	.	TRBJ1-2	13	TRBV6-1	TGTGCCAGCAGTGATGACGCCAACTATGGCTACACCTTC	CASSDDANYGYTF
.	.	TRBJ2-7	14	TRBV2	TGTGCCAGCAGGGTCCTCGCCGCCCCCGGCGAGCAGTACTTC	CASRVLAAPGEQYF
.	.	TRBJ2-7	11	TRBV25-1	TGTGCCAGCAGTGTACTGTACGAGCAGTACTTC	CASSVLYEQYF
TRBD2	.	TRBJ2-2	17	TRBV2	TGTGCCAGCAGTGAACGAATAGCGGGAACGAACACCGGGGAGCTGTTTTTT	CASSERIAGTNTGELFF
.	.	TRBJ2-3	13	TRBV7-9	TGTGCCAGCAGCTTCGGAAGCACAGATACGCAGTATTTT	CASSFGSTDTQYF
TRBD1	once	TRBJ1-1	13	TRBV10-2	TGCGCCAGCAGCCGGGGACAGACGCGTGAAGCTTTCTTT	CASSRGQTREAFF
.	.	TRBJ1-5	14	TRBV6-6	TGTGCCAGCAGTTACTCAAACAACAATCAGCCCCAGCATTTT	CASSYSNNNQPQHF
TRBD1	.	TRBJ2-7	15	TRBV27	TGTGCCAGCAGTCCTGGACAGGGGGCGAGTTACGAGCAGTACTTC	CASSPGQGASYEQYF
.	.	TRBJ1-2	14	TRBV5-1	TGCGCCAGCAGCTTGGCAGTAGGGAACTATGGCTACACCTTC	CASSLAVGNYGYTF
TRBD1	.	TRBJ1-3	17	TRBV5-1	TGCGCCAGCAGCTTTCAGGGGGCGAACGGCTTCGGAAACACCATATATTTT	CASSFQGANGFGNTIYF
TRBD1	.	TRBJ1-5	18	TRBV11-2	TGTGCCAGCAGCTTAGGCGCTTTGACAGGGACGAGCAATCAGCCCCAGCATTTT	CASSLGALTGTSNQPQHF
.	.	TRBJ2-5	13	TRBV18	TGTGCCAGCTCATTGGGGTGGCAAGAGACCCAGTACTTC	CASSLGWQETQYF
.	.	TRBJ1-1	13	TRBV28	TGTGCCAGCAGTTTACTTACGAACACTGAAGCTTTCTTT	CASSLLTNTEAFF
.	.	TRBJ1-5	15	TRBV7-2	TGTGCCAGCAGCCTACTGGGACGGATTAATCAGCCCCAGCATTTT	CASSLLGRINQPQHF
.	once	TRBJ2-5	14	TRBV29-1	TGCAGCGCAAAAGGACTGAATTCACAAGAGACCCAGTACTTC	CSAKGLNSQETQYF
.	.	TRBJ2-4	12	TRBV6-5	TGTGCCAGCGGGGAAAATGGGGACATTCAGTACTTC	CASGENGDIQYF
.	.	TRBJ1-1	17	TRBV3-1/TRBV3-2	TGTGCCAGCAGCCAACGAAAGGGAGGGGCCTACGACACTGAAGCTTTCTTT	CASSQRKGGAYDTEAFF
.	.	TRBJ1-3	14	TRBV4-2	TGTGCCAGCAGCCAAGACAGGGCTGGAAACACCATATATTTT	CASSQDRAGNTIYF
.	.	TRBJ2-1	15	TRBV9	TGTGCCAGCAGCGTAGAGGGGGTGGGCTACAATGAGCAGTTCTTC	CASSVEGVGYNEQFF
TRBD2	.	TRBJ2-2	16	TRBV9	TGTGCCAGCAGCGTAGGGAGCGGGAGGGCCACCGGGGAGCTGTTTTTT	CASSVGSGRATGELFF
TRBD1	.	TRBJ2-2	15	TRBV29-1	TGCAGCGTCGAGGGACAGGGGGCGGGCACCGGGGAGCTGTTTTTT	CSVEGQGAGTGELFF
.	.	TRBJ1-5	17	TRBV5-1	TGCGCCAGCAGCTTGGGACCCCACACCACGGGCAATCAGCCCCAGCATTTT	CASSLGPHTTGNQPQHF
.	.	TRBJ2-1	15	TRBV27	TGTGCCAGCAGTTTATCGACCAGGGGACACAATGAGCAGTTCTTC	CASSLSTRGHNEQFF
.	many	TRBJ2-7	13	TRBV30	TGTGCCTGGAGTAAAGGGCATCCCTACGAGCAGTACTTC	CAWSKGHPYEQYF
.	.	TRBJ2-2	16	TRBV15	TGTGCCACCAGCAGAGCGTCGGGTTCGGGGACCGGGGAGCTGTTTTTT	CATSRASGSGTGELFF
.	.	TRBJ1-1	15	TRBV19	TGTGCCAGTAGTCGTCAAGGGCCCTCAGTCACTGAAGCTTTCTTT	CASSRQGPSVTEAFF
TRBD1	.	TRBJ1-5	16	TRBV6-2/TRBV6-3	TGTGCCAGCAGTCGAGCCGGGACAGGGCAGAGGCAGCCCCAGCATTTT	CASSRAGTGQRQPQHF
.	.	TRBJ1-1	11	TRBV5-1	TGCGCCAGCACAACTCTTAGTGAAGCTTTCTTT	CASTTLSEAFF
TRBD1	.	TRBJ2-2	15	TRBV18	TGTGCCAGCTCACCCCGGGACAGGAGTACCGGGGAGCTGTTTTTT	CASSPRDRSTGELFF
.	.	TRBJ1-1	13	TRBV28	TGTGCCAGCAGTTGGACGGTAAACACTGAAGCTTTCTTT	CASSWTVNTEAFF
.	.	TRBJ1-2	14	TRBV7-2	TGTGCCAGCAGCTTAAATAGGGAATATTATGGCTACACCTTC	CASSLNREYYGYTF
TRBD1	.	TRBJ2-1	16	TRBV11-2	TGTGCCAGCAGCGCAGGACAGGGTTTCTCTTACAATGAGCAGTTCTTC	CASSAGQGFSYNEQFF
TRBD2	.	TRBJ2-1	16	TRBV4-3	TGCGCCAGCAGCGTCCGAGCGGGAGGGCCTCAAAATGAGCAGTTCTTC	CASSVRAGGPQNEQFF
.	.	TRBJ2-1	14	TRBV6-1	TGTGCCAGCACCCGAGGGAGCTCCTACAATGAGCAGTTCTTC	CASTRGSSYNEQFF
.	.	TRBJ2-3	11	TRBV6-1	TGTGCCAGCAGCATCTCAGATACGCAGTATTTT	CASSISDTQYF
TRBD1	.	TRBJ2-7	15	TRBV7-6	TGTGCCAGCAGCCCAGACGGGACAGCCTCCTACGAGCAGTACTTC	CASSPDGTASYEQYF
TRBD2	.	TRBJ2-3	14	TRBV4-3	TGCGCCAGCAGCTACGGACTAGCGGGGGGTGGGCAGTATTTT	CASSYGLAGGGQYF
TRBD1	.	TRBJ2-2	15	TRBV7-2	TGTGCCAGCAGCTTACAGGGGACAGAGACCGGGGAGCTGTTTTTT	CASSLQGTETGELFF
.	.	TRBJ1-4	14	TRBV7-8	TGTGCCAGCAGCTTGAGGGGTGGGCGTGAAAAACTGTTTTTT	CASSLRGGREKLFF
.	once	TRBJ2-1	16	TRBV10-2	TGCGCCAGCAGACCCTCCGGGACTGGCACCTCATCTGAGCAGTTCTTC	CASRPSGTGTSSEQFF
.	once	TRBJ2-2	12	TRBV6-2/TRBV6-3	TGTGCCAGCAGTTACTCCGCCGGGGAGCTGTTTTTT	CASSYSAGELFF
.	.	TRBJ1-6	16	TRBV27	TGTGCCAGCAGGGTATCAGGGAGCTCCTATAATTCACCCCTCCACTTT	CASRVSGSSYNSPLHF
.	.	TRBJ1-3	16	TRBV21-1	TGTGCCAGCAGCAAAGAGGGGCGGGGGGCTGGAAACACCATATATTTT	CASSKEGRGAGNTIYF